A selection of T cell receptor beta chains follows, all from one sample in a study of CD8 T cells in Susac syndrome. TCRdb recomputed calls from the immunoSEQ multiplex PCR reads with MiXCR, one row per CDR3 protein. The table has 330,000 or so distinct CDR3 sequences, roughly 85% seen once; the top ten hold roughly 0.22%. The source material was CD8+ T cells from PBMCs. Source of these receptors: a human donor with multiple sclerosis. Both conserved end residues are part of each CDR3. D genes are given only for firm matches. Clone sizes are given selectively: once, few, many, or a class where the clone is expanded.

V	J	length	D	size	CDR3	DNA
TRBV19	TRBJ2-1	16	-	-	CASRVGGTLSYNEQFF	TGTGCCAGTAGGGTTGGCGGGACCCTCTCCTACAATGAGCAGTTCTTC
TRBV28	TRBJ2-5	17	TRBD1	-	CASSFENRDSFQETQYF	TGTGCCAGCAGTTTTGAAAATAGGGACAGCTTCCAAGAGACCCAGTACTTC
TRBV30	TRBJ1-1	14	-	-	CASSAGILNTEAFF	TGTGCCTCCTCGGCAGGGATCCTTAACACTGAAGCTTTCTTT
TRBV6-2/TRBV6-3	TRBJ2-7	14	TRBD2	once	CASSWEPPGGEQYF	TGTGCCAGCAGTTGGGAGCCACCGGGAGGCGAGCAGTACTTC
TRBV6-2/TRBV6-3	TRBJ2-7	12	-	few	CASSSDPGEIYF	TGTGCCAGCAGCTCAGACCCTGGCGAGATTTACTTC
TRBV19	TRBJ2-3	17	-	-	CASSISRGESGTDTQYF	TGTGCCAGTAGTATATCCAGGGGGGAATCGGGCACAGATACGCAGTATTTT
TRBV7-2	TRBJ2-5	19	-	-	CASSLFPWGIRQDPETQYF	TGTGCCAGCAGCCTATTCCCTTGGGGGATCCGACAAGACCCAGAGACCCAGTACTTC
TRBV29-1	TRBJ2-2	13	-	-	CSGSQANTGELFF	TGCAGCGGGTCTCAAGCGAACACCGGGGAGCTGTTTTTT
TRBV7-9	TRBJ2-7	15	TRBD1	-	CASSLVGQGANEQYF	TGTGCCAGCAGCTTAGTTGGACAGGGGGCCAACGAGCAGTACTTC
TRBV4-3	TRBJ2-7	15	-	-	CASSQGYDSSYEQYF	TGCGCCAGCAGCCAAGGGTACGACAGTTCCTACGAGCAGTACTTC
TRBV12-3/TRBV12-4	TRBJ2-1	14	-	-	CASSLVGSRVRQFF	TGTGCCAGCAGTTTAGTAGGGAGCAGGGTGCGGCAGTTCTTC
TRBV28	TRBJ2-2	16	TRBD1	-	CASSLVHRGNTGELFF	TGTGCCAGCAGTTTAGTCCACAGGGGAAACACCGGGGAGCTGTTTTTT
TRBV27	TRBJ2-3	13	-	once	CASSFFATDTQYF	TGTGCCAGCAGTTTCTTTGCCACAGATACGCAGTATTTT